A selection of T cell receptor beta chains follows, all from one sample in a study of CD8 T cells in Susac syndrome. TCRdb re-called the immunoSEQ multiplex PCR reads with MiXCR, one entry per CDR3 protein. This sample has 150,000 to 200,000 distinct CDR3 sequences, with roughly 90% found just once. Material for sequencing was CD4+ T cells from PBMCs. These receptors all stem from a human donor with Susac syndrome. CDR3s include the opening cysteine and the closing phenylalanine or tryptophan. The D gene is left open where the match is weak. Not all rows give a size; the values are once, few, many and, for expanded clones, a class.

len	v_gene	abundance	j_gene	d_gene	CDR3nt	CDR3aa
15	TRBV7-9	NA	TRBJ2-7	NA	TGTGCCAGCAGCTTTTCTGATAGCGACTCCTACGAGCAGTACTTC	CASSFSDSDSYEQYF
13	TRBV20-1	NA	TRBJ1-1	NA	TGCAGTGCTAGCGGGCCGCCCTCCACTGAAGCTTTCTTT	CSASGPPSTEAFF
13	TRBV19	NA	TRBJ1-2	NA	TGTGCCAGTAGTATCAACAGCAACTATGGCTACACCTTC	CASSINSNYGYTF
19	TRBV24-1	once	TRBJ2-2	TRBD2	TGTGCCACCAGTGATTTGTCACGGGGACTAGCGGGTTACACCGGGGAGCTGTTTTTT	CATSDLSRGLAGYTGELFF
15	TRBV7-9	NA	TRBJ1-2	NA	TGTGCCAGCAGTTTCTCGGACAGCCTTAACTATGGCTACACCTTC	CASSFSDSLNYGYTF
13	TRBV18	NA	TRBJ1-1	NA	TGTGCCAGCTCACCACAGGGATTTGCTGAAGCTTTCTTT	CASSPQGFAEAFF
15	TRBV6-5	NA	TRBJ1-6	TRBD1	TGTGCCAGCAGTTACTCGACAGGGGGAAACTCACCCCTCCACTTT	CASSYSTGGNSPLHF
14	TRBV20-1	NA	TRBJ2-3	TRBD2	TGCAGTGCTACCCCTGTGGGAGGGCCGGATACGCAGTATTTT	CSATPVGGPDTQYF
16	TRBV24-1	NA	TRBJ2-5	TRBD2	TGTGCCACCAGTGTCCAACTAGCGGGAGTAGTAGAGACCCAGTACTTC	CATSVQLAGVVETQYF
13	TRBV7-7	NA	TRBJ2-5	NA	TGTGCTAGCAGCACGGGGCTAGAAGAGACCCAGTACTTC	CASSTGLEETQYF
14	TRBV5-4	NA	TRBJ2-3	TRBD2	TGTGCCAGCAGCTGGACTAGCGGGAGAAATACGCAGTATTTT	CASSWTSGRNTQYF
19	TRBV10-3	once	TRBJ2-5	TRBD2	TGTGCCATCAGTACCTATCGGGTGGCGGGGGGGCCAGAGACGGAGACCCAGTACTTC	CAISTYRVAGGPETETQYF
16	TRBV19	NA	TRBJ2-1	NA	TGTGCCAGTAGTAGGGGGCGGGGACGGTCCTACAATGAGCAGTTCTTC	CASSRGRGRSYNEQFF
13	TRBV29-1	NA	TRBJ1-2	TRBD1	TGCAGCGACGTGGACAGGGGCAGTTATGGCTACACCTTC	CSDVDRGSYGYTF
16	TRBV7-9	NA	TRBJ1-2	TRBD1	TGTGCCAGCAGTCTAAAAGCCGGACAGGGGGGTAATGGCTACACCTTC	CASSLKAGQGGNGYTF
15	TRBV19	NA	TRBJ1-5	NA	TGTGCCAGTAGTATTCGGGTCGGGGGTGTACAGCCCCAGCATTTT	CASSIRVGGVQPQHF
13	TRBV28	NA	TRBJ1-2	TRBD1	TGTGCCAGCAGCCCAGGGACAGGGTTTGGCTACACCTTC	CASSPGTGFGYTF
14	TRBV20-1	NA	TRBJ2-1	NA	TGCAGTGCTAGAAATAGCGGATCCTACAATGAGCAGTTCTTC	CSARNSGSYNEQFF
14	TRBV2	NA	TRBJ2-5	NA	TGTGCCAGCAGTGAAGGTAGAGGGGACGAGACCCAGTACTTC	CASSEGRGDETQYF
15	TRBV20-1	NA	TRBJ2-7	NA	TGCAGTGCTAGAGTGGGGGGCGGCGGGAACTACGAGCAGTACTTC	CSARVGGGGNYEQYF
14	TRBV30	NA	TRBJ2-1	NA	TGTGCCTGGAGTTCGGTGGGGGCCGACAATGAGCAGTTCTTC	CAWSSVGADNEQFF
14	TRBV5-1	NA	TRBJ2-7	NA	TGCGCCAGCAGCTTTTACGAAACAGCTTCCGAGCAGTACTTC	CASSFYETASEQYF
15	TRBV12-3/TRBV12-4	NA	TRBJ2-5	NA	TGTGCCAGCAGTACAGGTCCCCGGTGGCAAGAGACCCAGTACTTC	CASSTGPRWQETQYF